This T cell receptor (beta chain) was recorded in a study of memory CD4+ T cells and cytomegalovirus serostatus. Study-level information: Of the healthy Belgian adults, under 10 were CMV seropositive and 24 seronegative.

Germline assignment: CDR1 MNHEY and CDR2 SMNVEV (reference sequence). Trimming removed 2 bases at V and 2 bases at J, with 12 bases between. The CDR3 runs 15 residues. Authors' methods: After removing out-of-frame reads, 2 million to 2.5 million distinct TCRbeta sequences remained. Only in-frame clones appear in the TCRdb table, and some are missing; sequencing was by immunoSEQ multiplex PCR. V and J calls and clone size are given by that table; D and trimming were obtained from the DNA. The table shows under 50,000 clones, with roughly three quarters occurring only once. Study-wide results and limits: The CMV-associated TCR signature appears largely within the CD4+ memory repertoire.

The sort gate was single viable CD3+CD4+CD8-CD45RO+ cells for memory CD4+ T cells. Of note for this clone: No antigen is known for it.

The receptor was derived from an adult in good health and CMV-seronegative. Sequenced input: memory CD4+ T cells from blood. The chain employs TRBV27 and TRBJ1-2; tentatively, D is TRBD1 (6 bases). DNA for the CDR3: TGTGCCAGCAGTTTAAAACAGGGCCCCAACTATGGCTACACCTTC. Translation: CASSLKQGPNYGYTF.